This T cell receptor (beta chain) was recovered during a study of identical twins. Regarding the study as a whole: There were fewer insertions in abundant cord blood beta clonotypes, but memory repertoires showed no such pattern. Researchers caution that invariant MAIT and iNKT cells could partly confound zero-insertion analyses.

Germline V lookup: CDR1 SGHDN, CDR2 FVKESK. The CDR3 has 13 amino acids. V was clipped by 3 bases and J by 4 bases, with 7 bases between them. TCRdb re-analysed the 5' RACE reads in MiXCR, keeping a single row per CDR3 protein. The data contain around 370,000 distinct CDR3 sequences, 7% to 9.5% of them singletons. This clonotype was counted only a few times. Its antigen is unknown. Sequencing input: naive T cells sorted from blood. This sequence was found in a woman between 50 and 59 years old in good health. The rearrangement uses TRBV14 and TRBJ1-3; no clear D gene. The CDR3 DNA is TGTGCCAGCAGCCATGCCGGGGGAAACACCATATATTTT. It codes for CASSHAGGNTIYF.